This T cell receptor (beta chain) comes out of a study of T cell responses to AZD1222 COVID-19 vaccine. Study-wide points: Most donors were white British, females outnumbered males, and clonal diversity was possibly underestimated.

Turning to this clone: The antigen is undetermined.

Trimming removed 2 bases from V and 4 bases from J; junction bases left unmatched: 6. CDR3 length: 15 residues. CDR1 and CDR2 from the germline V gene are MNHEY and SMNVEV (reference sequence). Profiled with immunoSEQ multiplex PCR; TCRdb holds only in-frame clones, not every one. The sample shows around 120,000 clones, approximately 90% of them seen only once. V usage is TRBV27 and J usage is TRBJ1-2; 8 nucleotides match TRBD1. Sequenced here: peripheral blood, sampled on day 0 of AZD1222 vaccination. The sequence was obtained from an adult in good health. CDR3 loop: CASSLIGTGSYGYTF. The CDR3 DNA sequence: TGTGCCAGCAGTTTAATCGGGACAGGCTCCTATGGCTACACCTTC.